The rows below give T cell receptor beta chains drawn from one sample of a study of radiotherapy plus CTLA-4 blockade in lung cancer. Here immunoSEQ multiplex PCR was the method, and the copy in TCRdb shows in-frame clones only, minus some. The sample lists about 60,000 clones, about 83% seen once, with 4% in the top ten. This sample comprised peripheral blood, obtained from a patient treated with radiotherapy plus ipilimumab. The receptors were gathered from a human donor with non-small cell lung cancer who had a partial response to radiotherapy plus ipilimumab. The CDR3 runs from the conserved cysteine through the conserved F or W. Clone size is stated in some rows and not others, as once, few, many or a class when expanded.

j_call clone_size cdr3_length v_call cdr3_aa
TRBJ2-1 NA 16 TRBV9 CASSVEGLAAYNEQFF
TRBJ1-1 few 16 TRBV6-5 CASSSRTGRLVTEAFF
TRBJ2-7 NA 13 TRBV7-3 CASSLGTNYEQYF
TRBJ1-2 NA 14 TRBV27 CASRLGQGNYGYTF
TRBJ2-7 once 16 TRBV28 CASSEEIGQGYHEQYF
TRBJ2-3 NA 15 TRBV9 CASSVGGWSTDTQYF
TRBJ2-7 NA 13 TRBV11-2 CASSLVAGSEQYF
TRBJ1-4 NA 16 TRBV4-2 CASSHRPGDPAEKLFF
TRBJ2-7 NA 15 TRBV7-8 CASSLQTSGDYEQYF
TRBJ1-2 NA 13 TRBV19 CASSTTGNYGYTF
TRBJ2-7 NA 14 TRBV19 CASSIGQGTYEQYF
TRBJ2-4 few 13 TRBV27 CASSTRGENIQYF
TRBJ1-2 NA 15 TRBV5-1 CASSIPTSGAGGYTF
TRBJ2-1 NA 16 TRBV28 CASLTGTPYSYNEQFF
TRBJ2-5 NA 17 TRBV7-2 CASSFLWGQRQRETQYF
TRBJ2-1 NA 12 TRBV29-1 CSVGQGWSEQFF
TRBJ1-2 NA 16 TRBV6-5 CASSYSDDRGAAGYTF
TRBJ1-3 NA 13 TRBV12-1 CASSTDRRNTIYF
TRBJ2-1 few 14 TRBV19 CASSIRGPYNEQFF
TRBJ2-2 NA 12 TRBV6-5 CASSVNTGELFF
TRBJ1-5 NA 12 TRBV6-5 CASSTGRAAQHF
TRBJ2-7 NA 15 TRBV6-5 CASSYSEAYSYEQYF
TRBJ2-1 few 15 TRBV7-6 CASSLTPSSYNEQFF
TRBJ1-6 NA 14 TRBV10-2 CASVTGTDFSPLHF
TRBJ2-7 NA 13 TRBV28 CASSWQNSYEQYF
TRBJ1-5 NA 14 TRBV6-5 CASSRQGFHQPQHF
TRBJ2-2 NA 15 TRBV9 CASSTWGGQAGELFF
TRBJ2-5 NA 15 TRBV4-1 CASSQERGARETQYF
TRBJ1-5 NA 13 TRBV30 CAWSPDINQPQHF
TRBJ2-4 NA 14 TRBV5-1 CASSLQGSKNIQYF
TRBJ1-3 NA 14 TRBV7-6 CASSSKSSGNTIYF
TRBJ2-2 NA 15 TRBV5-1 CASSPGGGYTGELFF
TRBJ2-5 NA 16 TRBV4-2 CASSQAPGTVQETQYF
TRBJ1-1 NA 16 TRBV27 CASSPQDRSRNTEAFF
TRBJ1-6 few 16 TRBV7-3 CASSATGQGSNSPLHF
TRBJ1-2 NA 16 TRBV4-1 CASSQRGEDRDYGYTF
TRBJ2-1 once 16 TRBV5-1 CASSATGTGTYNEQFF
TRBJ1-1 NA 15 TRBV4-1 CASSQDGGQNTEAFF
TRBJ1-3 NA 19 TRBV10-3 CAISEFSDRTYVSGNTIYF
TRBJ2-7 NA 15 TRBV6-1 CASSEATPGLGEQYF
TRBJ2-2 NA 15 TRBV10-2 CATPTPGSGDGELFF
TRBJ1-2 NA 13 TRBV6-6 CASSPSGGYGYTF
TRBJ2-5 NA 17 TRBV7-6 CASSRGGLAGGRETQYF
TRBJ1-2 NA 14 TRBV5-6 CASSSRGQSYGYTF
TRBJ2-7 NA 14 TRBV5-1 CASSLTGSSYEQYF
TRBJ1-5 NA 14 TRBV23-1 CASLSDRGRQPQHF
TRBJ2-5 NA 14 TRBV14 CASSRDSSLETQYF
TRBJ2-7 few 15 TRBV5-7 CASSRPSGRVYEQYF
TRBJ2-5 NA 16 TRBV2 CASTVGTGGALETQYF
TRBJ2-5 NA 14 TRBV5-6 CASSKKRLRETQYF
TRBJ1-5 NA 14 TRBV28 CASSIDSSNQPQHF
TRBJ2-7 NA 12 TRBV6-5 CASSSPQGSRYF
TRBJ2-3 NA 18 TRBV27 CASSFAERRQGARDTQYF